The sample holds a few counts of the clone carrying this T cell receptor (beta chain). Sequencing was performed with immunoSEQ multiplex PCR; in TCRdb, only in-frame clones are kept and a portion is missing. Of approximately 100,000 clones in the sample, about 87% were seen once. The germline V gene has CDR1 SGDLS and CDR2 YYNGEE. CDR3 size: 14 residues. V dropped 2 bases and J dropped 4 bases, with 9 bases sitting between them. Time point indicated: baseline, week 1 (first vaccination visit). Treatment denoted: pre-vaccination baseline after standard-of-care therapy. These data are taken from a study of a mutant IDH1 vaccine in newly diagnosed glioma.

The origin of this receptor is a woman aged 45-65 years with glioma. The sequencing here drew on PBMCs, taken from a glioma patient treated with radiotherapy, temozolomide or both. The V gene is TRBV9, the J gene TRBJ1-4; the D gene is possibly TRBD1 (6 bases). CDR3 nucleotide sequence: TGTGCCAGCAGCGTGGACAGCCGTAATGAAAAACTGTTTTTT. It is translated as CASSVDSRNEKLFF.